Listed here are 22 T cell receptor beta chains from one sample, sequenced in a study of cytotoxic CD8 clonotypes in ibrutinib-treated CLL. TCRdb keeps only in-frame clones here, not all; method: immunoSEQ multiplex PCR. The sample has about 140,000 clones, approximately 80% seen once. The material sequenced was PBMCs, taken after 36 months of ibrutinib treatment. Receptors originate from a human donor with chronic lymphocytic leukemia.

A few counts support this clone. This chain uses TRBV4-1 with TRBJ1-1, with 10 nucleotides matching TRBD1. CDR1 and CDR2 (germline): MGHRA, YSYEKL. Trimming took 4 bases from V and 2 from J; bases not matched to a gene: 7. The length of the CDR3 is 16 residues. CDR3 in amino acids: CASSPGQGVGNTEAFF. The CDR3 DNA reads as TGCGCCAGCAGCCCTGGACAGGGGGTCGGTAACACTGAAGCTTTCTTT.

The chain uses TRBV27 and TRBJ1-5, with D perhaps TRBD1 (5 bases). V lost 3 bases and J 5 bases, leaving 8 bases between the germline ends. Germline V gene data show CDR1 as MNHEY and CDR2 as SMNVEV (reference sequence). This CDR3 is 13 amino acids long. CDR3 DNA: TGTGCCAGCAGTTTCGGGGGAGATCAGCCCCAGCATTTT. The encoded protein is CASSFGGDQPQHF.

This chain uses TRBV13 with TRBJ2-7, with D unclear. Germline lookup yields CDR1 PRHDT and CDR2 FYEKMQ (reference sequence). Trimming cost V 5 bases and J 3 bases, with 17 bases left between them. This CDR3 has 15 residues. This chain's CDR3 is CASSIRANLGYEQYF. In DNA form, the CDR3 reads TGTGCCAGCAGCATAAGGGCCAACCTGGGCTACGAGCAGTACTTC.

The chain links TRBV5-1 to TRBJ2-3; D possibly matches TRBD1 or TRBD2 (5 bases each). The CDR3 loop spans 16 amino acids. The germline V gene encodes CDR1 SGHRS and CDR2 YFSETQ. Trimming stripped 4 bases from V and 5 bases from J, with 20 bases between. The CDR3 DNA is TGCGCCAGCAGCGTCAGGGAGACGGTGTTGCTAGATACGCAGTATTTT. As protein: CASSVRETVLLDTQYF. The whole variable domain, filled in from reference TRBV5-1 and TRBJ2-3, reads KAGVTQTPRYLIKTRGQQVTLSCSPISGHRSVSWYQQTPGQGLQFLFEYFSETQRNKGNFPGRFSGRQFSNSRSEMNVSTLELGDSALYLCASSVRETVLLDTQYFGPGTRLTVL.

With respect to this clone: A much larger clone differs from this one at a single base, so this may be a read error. CDR3 region: CASRREGQGYTEASF. The CDR3 DNA is TGTGCCAGCAGAAGGGAGGGACAGGGGTACACTGAAGCTTCCTTT. The gene calls are TRBV6-6 and TRBJ1-1, with 10 nucleotides matching TRBD1. Germline CDR1 and CDR2: MNHNY and SVGAGI (reference sequence). This CDR3 is built from 15 residues.

CDR3 in amino acids: CASKQGATGELFF. The CDR3 nucleotides read TGTGCCAGCAAACAGGGAGCCACCGGGGAGCTGTTTTTT. This rearrangement joins TRBV6-5 to TRBJ2-2, with TRBD1 as a possible D gene (6 bases). The CDR3 runs to 13 residues. V dropped 7 bases and J dropped 4 bases, with 10 bases sitting between them. The germline CDR1 and CDR2 sequences are MNHEY and SVGAGI.

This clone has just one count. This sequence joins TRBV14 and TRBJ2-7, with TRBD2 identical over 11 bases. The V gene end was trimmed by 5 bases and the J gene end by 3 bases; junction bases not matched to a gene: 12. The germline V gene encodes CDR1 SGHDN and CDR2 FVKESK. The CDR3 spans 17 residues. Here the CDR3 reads CASSNVLAGGFIYEQYF. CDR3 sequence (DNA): TGTGCCAGCAGCAATGTCCTAGCGGGAGGCTTTATCTACGAGCAGTACTTC.

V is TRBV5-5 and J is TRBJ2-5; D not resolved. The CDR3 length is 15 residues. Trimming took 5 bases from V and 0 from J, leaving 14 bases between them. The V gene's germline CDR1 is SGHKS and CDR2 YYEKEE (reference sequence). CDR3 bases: TGTGCCAGCAGTCTATCTACTTGGTACCAAGAGACCCAGTACTTC. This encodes CASSLSTWYQETQYF.

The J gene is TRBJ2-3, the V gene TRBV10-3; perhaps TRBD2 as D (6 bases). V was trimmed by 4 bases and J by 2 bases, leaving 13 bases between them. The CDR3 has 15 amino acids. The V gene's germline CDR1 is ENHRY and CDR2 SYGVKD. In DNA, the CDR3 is TGTGCCATCAGTGGGGAGGAGACTGCCACAGATACGCAGTATTTT. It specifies CAISGEETATDTQYF.

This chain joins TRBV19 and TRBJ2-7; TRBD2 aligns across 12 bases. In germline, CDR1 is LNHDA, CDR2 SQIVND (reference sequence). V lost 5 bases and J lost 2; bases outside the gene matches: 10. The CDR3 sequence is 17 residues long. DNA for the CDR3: TGTGCCAGTAGTCAGGGGACTACTAGCGGGGGGCCCTACGAGCAGTACTTC. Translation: CASSQGTTSGGPYEQYF.

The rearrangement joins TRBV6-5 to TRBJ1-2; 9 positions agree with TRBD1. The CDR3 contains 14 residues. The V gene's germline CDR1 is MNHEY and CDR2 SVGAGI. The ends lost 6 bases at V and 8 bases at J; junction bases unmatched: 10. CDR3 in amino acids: CASSNPGTGWGYTF. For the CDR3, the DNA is TGTGCCAGCAGCAATCCCGGGACAGGGTGGGGCTACACCTTC.

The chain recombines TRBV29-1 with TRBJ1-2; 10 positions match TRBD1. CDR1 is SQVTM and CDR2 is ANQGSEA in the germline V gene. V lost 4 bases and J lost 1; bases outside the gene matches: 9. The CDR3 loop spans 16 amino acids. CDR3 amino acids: CSVVVGQGPINYGYTF. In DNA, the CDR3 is TGCAGCGTTGTTGTGGGACAGGGGCCCATTAACTATGGCTACACCTTC.

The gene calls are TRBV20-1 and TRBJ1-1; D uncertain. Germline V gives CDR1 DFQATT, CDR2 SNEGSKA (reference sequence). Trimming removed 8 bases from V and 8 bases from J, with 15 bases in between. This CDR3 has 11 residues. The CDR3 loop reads CSSSSGQEAFF. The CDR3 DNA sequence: TGCAGTTCCTCTAGCGGGCAAGAAGCTTTCTTT.

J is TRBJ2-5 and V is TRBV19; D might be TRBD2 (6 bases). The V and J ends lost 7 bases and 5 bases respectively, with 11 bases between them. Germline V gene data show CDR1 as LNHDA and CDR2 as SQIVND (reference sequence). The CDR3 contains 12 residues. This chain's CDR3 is CASTDRGETQYF. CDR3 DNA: TGTGCCAGTACCGACCGGGGGGAGACCCAGTACTTC. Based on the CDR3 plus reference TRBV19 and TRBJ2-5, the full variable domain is DGGITQSPKYLFRKEGQNVTLSCEQNLNHDAMYWYRQDPGQGLRLIYYSQIVNDFQKGDIAEGYSVSREKKESFPLTVTSAQKNPTAFYLCASTDRGETQYFGPGTRLLVL.

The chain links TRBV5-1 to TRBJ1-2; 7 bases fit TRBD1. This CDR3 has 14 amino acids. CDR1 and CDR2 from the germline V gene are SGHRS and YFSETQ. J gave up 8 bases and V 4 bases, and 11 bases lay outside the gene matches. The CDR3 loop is CASSAGQAGWGYTF. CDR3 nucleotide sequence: TGCGCCAGCAGCGCCGGACAGGCCGGATGGGGCTACACCTTC.

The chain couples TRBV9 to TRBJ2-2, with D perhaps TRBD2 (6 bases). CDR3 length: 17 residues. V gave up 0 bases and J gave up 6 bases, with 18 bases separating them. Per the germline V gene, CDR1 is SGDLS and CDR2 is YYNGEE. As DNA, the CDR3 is TGTGCCAGCAGCGTAGATTTGCGGGGCGTCGGGCCCGGGGAGCTGTTTTTT. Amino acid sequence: CASSVDLRGVGPGELFF.

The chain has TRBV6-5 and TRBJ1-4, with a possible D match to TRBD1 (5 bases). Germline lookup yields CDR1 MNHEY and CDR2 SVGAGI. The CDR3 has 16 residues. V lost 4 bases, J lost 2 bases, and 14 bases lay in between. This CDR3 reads CASSSEPGLTNEKLFF. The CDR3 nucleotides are TGTGCCAGCAGTTCAGAACCAGGGCTGACTAATGAAAAACTGTTTTTT.

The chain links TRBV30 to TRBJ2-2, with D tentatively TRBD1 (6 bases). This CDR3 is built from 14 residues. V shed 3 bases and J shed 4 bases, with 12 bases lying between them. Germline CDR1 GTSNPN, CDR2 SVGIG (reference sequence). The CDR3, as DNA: TGTGCCTGGAGACGACAGGTACGCACCGGGGAGCTGTTTTTT. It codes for CAWRRQVRTGELFF.

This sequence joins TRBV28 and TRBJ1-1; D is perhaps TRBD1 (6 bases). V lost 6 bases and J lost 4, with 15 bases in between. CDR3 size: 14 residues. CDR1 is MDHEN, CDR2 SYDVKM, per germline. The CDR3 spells CASSQPIQGTEAFF. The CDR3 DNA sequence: TGTGCCAGCAGCCAACCTATACAGGGCACTGAAGCTTTCTTT. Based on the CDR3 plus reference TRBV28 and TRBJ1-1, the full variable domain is DVKVTQSSRYLVKRTGEKVFLECVQDMDHENMFWYRQDPGLGLRLIYFSYDVKMKEKGDIPEGYSVSREKKERFSLILESASTNQTSMYLCASSQPIQGTEAFFGQGTRLTVV.

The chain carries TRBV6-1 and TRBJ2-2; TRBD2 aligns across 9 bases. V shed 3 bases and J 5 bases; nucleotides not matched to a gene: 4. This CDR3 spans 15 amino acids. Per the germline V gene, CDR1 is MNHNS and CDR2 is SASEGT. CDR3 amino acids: CASSDLAGRTGELFF. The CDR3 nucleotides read TGTGCCAGCAGTGACCTAGCGGGACGGACCGGGGAGCTGTTTTTT.

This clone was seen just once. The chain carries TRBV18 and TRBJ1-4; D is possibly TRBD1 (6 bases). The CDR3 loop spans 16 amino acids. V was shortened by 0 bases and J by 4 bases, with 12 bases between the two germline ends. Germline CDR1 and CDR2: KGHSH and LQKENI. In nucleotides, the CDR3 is TGTGCCAGCTCACCACCGGCCTGGGGGCATAATGAAAAACTGTTTTTT. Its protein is CASSPPAWGHNEKLFF.

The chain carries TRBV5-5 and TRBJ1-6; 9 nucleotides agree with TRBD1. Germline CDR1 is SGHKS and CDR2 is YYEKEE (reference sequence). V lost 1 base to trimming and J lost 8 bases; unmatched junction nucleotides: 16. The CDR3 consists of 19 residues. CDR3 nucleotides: TGTGCCAGCAGCTTGAGGTTAACGGGAGGAACAGGGGGCCATTCACCCCTCCACTTT. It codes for CASSLRLTGGTGGHSPLHF.